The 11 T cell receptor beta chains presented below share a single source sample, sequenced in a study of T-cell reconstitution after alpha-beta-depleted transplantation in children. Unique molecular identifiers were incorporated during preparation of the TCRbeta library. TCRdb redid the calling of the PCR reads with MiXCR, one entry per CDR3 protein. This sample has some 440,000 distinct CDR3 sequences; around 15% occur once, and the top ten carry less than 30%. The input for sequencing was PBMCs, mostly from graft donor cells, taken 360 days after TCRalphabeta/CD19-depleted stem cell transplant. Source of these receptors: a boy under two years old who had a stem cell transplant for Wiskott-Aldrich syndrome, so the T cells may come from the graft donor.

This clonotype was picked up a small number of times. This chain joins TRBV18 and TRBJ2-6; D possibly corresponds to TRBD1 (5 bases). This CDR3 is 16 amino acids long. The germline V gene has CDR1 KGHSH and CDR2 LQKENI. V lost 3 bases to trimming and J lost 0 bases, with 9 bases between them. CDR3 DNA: TGTGCCAGCTCACCTAATAGGGGCTCTGGGGCCAACGTCCTGACTTTC. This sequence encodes CASSPNRGSGANVLTF. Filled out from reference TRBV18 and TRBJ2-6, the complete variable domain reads NAGVMQNPRHLVRRRGQEARLRCSPMKGHSHVYWYRQLPEEGLKFMVYLQKENIIDESGMPKERFSAEFPKEGPSILRIQQVVRGDSAAYFCASSPNRGSGANVLTFGAGSRLTVL.

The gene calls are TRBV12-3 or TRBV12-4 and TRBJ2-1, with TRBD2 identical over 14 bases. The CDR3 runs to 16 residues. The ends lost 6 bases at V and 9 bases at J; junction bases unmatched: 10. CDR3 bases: TGTGCCAGCAGCCGACTAGCGGGAGGGTCTGGGGGTGAGCAGTTCTTC. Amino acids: CASSRLAGGSGGEQFF.

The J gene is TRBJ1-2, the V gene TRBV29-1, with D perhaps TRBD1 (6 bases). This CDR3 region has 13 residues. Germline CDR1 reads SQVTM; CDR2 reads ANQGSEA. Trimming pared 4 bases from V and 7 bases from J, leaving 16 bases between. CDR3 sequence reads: CSVVIRGMGGYTF. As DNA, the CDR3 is TGCAGCGTTGTCATCAGGGGAATGGGTGGCTACACCTTC.

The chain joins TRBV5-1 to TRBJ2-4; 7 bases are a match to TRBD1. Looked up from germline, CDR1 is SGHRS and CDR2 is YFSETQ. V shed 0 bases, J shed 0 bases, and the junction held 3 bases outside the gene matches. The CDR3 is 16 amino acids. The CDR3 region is CASSLGPGGAKNIQYF. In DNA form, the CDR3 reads TGCGCCAGCAGCTTGGGGCCAGGGGGAGCCAAAAACATTCAGTACTTC.

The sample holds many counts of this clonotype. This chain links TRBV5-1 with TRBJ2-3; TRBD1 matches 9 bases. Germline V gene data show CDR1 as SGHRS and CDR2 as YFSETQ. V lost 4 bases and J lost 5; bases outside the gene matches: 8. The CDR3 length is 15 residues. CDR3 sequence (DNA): TGCGCCAGCAGCAGGACAGGGGCCTACCTAGATACGCAGTATTTT. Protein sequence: CASSRTGAYLDTQYF.

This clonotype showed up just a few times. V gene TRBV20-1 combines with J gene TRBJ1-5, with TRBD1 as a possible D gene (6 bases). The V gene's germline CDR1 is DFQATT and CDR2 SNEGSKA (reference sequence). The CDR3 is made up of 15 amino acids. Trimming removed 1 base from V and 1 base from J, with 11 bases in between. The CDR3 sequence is CSARGRGISNQPQHF. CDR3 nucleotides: TGCAGTGCTAGAGGGAGGGGGATCAGCAATCAGCCCCAGCATTTT.

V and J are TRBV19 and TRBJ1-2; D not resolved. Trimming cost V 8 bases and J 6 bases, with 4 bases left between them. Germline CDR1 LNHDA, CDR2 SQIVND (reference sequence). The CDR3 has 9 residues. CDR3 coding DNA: TGTGCCAGTCCGGATGGCTACACCTTC. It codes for CASPDGYTF. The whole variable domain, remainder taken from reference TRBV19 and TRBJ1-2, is DGGITQSPKYLFRKEGQNVTLSCEQNLNHDAMYWYRQDPGQGLRLIYYSQIVNDFQKGDIAEGYSVSREKKESFPLTVTSAQKNPTAFYLCASPDGYTFGSGTRLTVV.

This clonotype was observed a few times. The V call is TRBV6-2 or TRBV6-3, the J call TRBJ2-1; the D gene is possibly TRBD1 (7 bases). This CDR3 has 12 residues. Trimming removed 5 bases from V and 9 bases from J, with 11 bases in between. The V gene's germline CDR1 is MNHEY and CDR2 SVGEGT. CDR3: CASSNRGGEQFF. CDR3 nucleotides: TGTGCCAGCAGTAACAGGGGAGGTGAGCAGTTCTTC.

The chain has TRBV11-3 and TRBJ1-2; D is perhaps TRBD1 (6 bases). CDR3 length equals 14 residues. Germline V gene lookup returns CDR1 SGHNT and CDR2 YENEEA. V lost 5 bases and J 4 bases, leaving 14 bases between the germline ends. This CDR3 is CASSPFQGSYGYTF. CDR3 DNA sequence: TGTGCCAGCAGCCCTTTCCAGGGGAGCTATGGCTACACCTTC.

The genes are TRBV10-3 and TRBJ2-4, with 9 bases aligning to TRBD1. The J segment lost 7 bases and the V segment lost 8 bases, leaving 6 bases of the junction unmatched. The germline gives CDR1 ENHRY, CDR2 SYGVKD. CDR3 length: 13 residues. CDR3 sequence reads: CAIGTGPGNIQYF. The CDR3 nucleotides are TGTGCCATCGGGACAGGGCCTGGGAACATTCAGTACTTC.

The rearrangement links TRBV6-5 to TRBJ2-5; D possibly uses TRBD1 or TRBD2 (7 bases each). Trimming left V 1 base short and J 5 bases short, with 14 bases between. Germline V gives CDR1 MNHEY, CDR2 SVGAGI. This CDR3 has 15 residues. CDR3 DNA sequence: TGTGCCAGCAGTTACTTAGCGGGCAGGGGGGAGACCCAGTACTTC. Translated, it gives CASSYLAGRGETQYF.